The subject of this entry is one T cell receptor (beta chain). The CDR3 is made up of 18 amino acids. Germline values: CDR1 WNHNN, CDR2 SYGVQD (reference sequence). Trimming pared 2 bases from V and 1 base from J, leaving 20 bases between. Data came from immunoSEQ multiplex PCR; TCRdb stores just in-frame clones and leaves some out. The sample lists about 270,000 clones; around 86% were seen once. This specimen belongs to a study of blood T cell repertoires in COVID-19. The rearrangement links TRBV10-1 to TRBJ1-1; tentative D call: TRBD1 (5 bases). The source material was peripheral blood. This TCR came from a woman aged 55-70 years with active or convalescent COVID-19. Here the CDR3 DNA reads TGCGCCAGCAGTGAGGGGGCGGGGAAGTTGATTGGGAACACTGAAGCTTTCTTT. Its protein product is CASSEGAGKLIGNTEAFF.